A selection of T cell receptor beta chains follows, all from one sample in a study of blood T cell repertoires in COVID-19. Some clones are missing from TCRdb's copy, which holds only in-frame ones; the method was immunoSEQ multiplex PCR. The sample yields roughly 120,000 clones, approximately 85% seen once. The sample was peripheral blood. The receptors originated from a woman of 80 years or more with COVID-19, enrolled during active disease. The CDR3 runs from the conserved cysteine through the conserved F or W. A D gene is named only where the DNA matches it firmly. Expanded clones are given a class, and other clones once, few, many or no size at all.

TRBD2	TRBV7-2	TRBJ2-7	NA	TGTGCCAGCAGCGGGCCGGGACTAGCGGGAGGGTACGAGCAGTACTTC	CASSGPGLAGGYEQYF
TRBD2	TRBV9	TRBJ2-7	few	TGTGCCAGCAGCGACGCGACAGGAGCGGGGGGGGGAGAGCAGTACTTC	CASSDATGAGGGEQYF
TRBD1	TRBV14	TRBJ2-7	NA	TGTGCCAGCAGCCACACCGGGACAGGACCCTACGAGCAGTACTTC	CASSHTGTGPYEQYF
NA	TRBV9	TRBJ1-1	NA	TGTGCCAGCAGCGTAGGGAACAGTCCCACTGAAGCTTTCTTT	CASSVGNSPTEAFF
NA	TRBV12-3/TRBV12-4	TRBJ1-2	NA	TGTGCCAGCAGTCCGGTCCTAAACTATGGCTACACCTTC	CASSPVLNYGYTF
NA	TRBV7-9	TRBJ1-2	NA	TGTGCCAGCGGGGGGAGGGGGGACTATGGCTACACCTTC	CASGGRGDYGYTF
NA	TRBV28	TRBJ1-2	NA	TGTGCCAGCAGTTCGACAGACCTGCTCCTCTATGGCTACACCTTC	CASSSTDLLLYGYTF
TRBD1	TRBV6-1	TRBJ1-2	NA	TGTGCCTCCGGCGACCAGGGGGCAGGTGGCTACACCTTC	CASGDQGAGGYTF
NA	TRBV6-5	TRBJ2-1	NA	TGTGCCAGCAGTTATTTCGGTAACAATGAGCAGTTCTTC	CASSYFGNNEQFF
NA	TRBV19	TRBJ1-1	NA	TGTGCCAGTAGTCACGGACAGTGGAACACTGAAGCTTTCTTT	CASSHGQWNTEAFF
TRBD2	TRBV7-2	TRBJ2-3	NA	TGTGCCAGCAGCTTAGTCGCTAGCGGGAGCACAGATACGCAGTATTTT	CASSLVASGSTDTQYF
TRBD2	TRBV28	TRBJ2-1	NA	TGTGCCAGCAGTGGCGGGGGGGCGCCCAATGAGCAGTTCTTC	CASSGGGAPNEQFF
NA	TRBV19	TRBJ1-5	NA	TGTGCCAGTAGTATCGGGGGGGGAAGCAATCAGCCCCAGCATTTT	CASSIGGGSNQPQHF
TRBD2	TRBV3-1/TRBV3-2	TRBJ2-7	NA	TGTGCCAGCAGCGGACTAGCGGGGGGGGAGCAGTACTTC	CASSGLAGGEQYF
NA	TRBV6-5	TRBJ1-1	NA	TGTGCCAGCAGTTACTCGGTGAGGCCTGGGTACACTGAAGCTTTCTTT	CASSYSVRPGYTEAFF
TRBD2	TRBV7-9	TRBJ2-5	NA	TGTGCCAGCAGCTTCGCACTAGCGGGGGAAGAGACCCAGTACTTC	CASSFALAGEETQYF
TRBD2	TRBV3-1/TRBV3-2	TRBJ2-1	once	TGTGCCAGCAGCCCACTCACTAGCGGGCGGTACAATGAGCAGTTCTTC	CASSPLTSGRYNEQFF
TRBD1	TRBV7-8	TRBJ1-6	NA	TGTGCCAGCAGCTTAGTTGTGACAGGGTCATCACCCCTCCACTTT	CASSLVVTGSSPLHF
TRBD1	TRBV7-8	TRBJ1-5	NA	TGTGCCAGCAGCGAAACAGGGGCCGTTTGGCAGCCCCAGCATTTT	CASSETGAVWQPQHF
NA	TRBV19	TRBJ1-2	NA	TGTGCCAGTAGTAAGTCCGTGGGGCTGGATGGCTACACCTTC	CASSKSVGLDGYTF
NA	TRBV2	TRBJ2-1	NA	TGTGCCAGCAGTGAGTCGGCTGCAATGGCCGGGTACAATGAGCAGTTCTTC	CASSESAAMAGYNEQFF
NA	TRBV28	TRBJ2-1	NA	TGTGCCAGCAGTCCCTTCCGGGGTGAGCAGTTCTTC	CASSPFRGEQFF
TRBD1	TRBV19	TRBJ2-5	NA	TGTGCCAGTAGTAGGGGACAGGGGTTCGTGACCCAGTACTTC	CASSRGQGFVTQYF
NA	TRBV5-1	TRBJ2-5	NA	TGCGCCAGCAGACAGGGCCAAGAGACCCAGTACTTC	CASRQGQETQYF
TRBD1	TRBV24-1	TRBJ1-1	NA	TGTGCCACCAGTGATGCCAGGGGGCCGAACACTGAAGCTTTCTTT	CATSDARGPNTEAFF
NA	TRBV29-1	TRBJ2-2	once	TGCAGCGTCTACAGGGTGGGGGGGGAGCTGTTTTTT	CSVYRVGGELFF
TRBD1	TRBV19	TRBJ1-1	NA	TGTGCCAGTAGTATCCTAACAGGGGACCCAGGCACTGAAGCTTTCTTT	CASSILTGDPGTEAFF
NA	TRBV6-6	TRBJ1-1	NA	TGTGCCAGCAGGCCACATACAGGGTATGCGACTGAAGCTTTCTTT	CASRPHTGYATEAFF
TRBD2	TRBV19	TRBJ2-2	NA	TGTGCCAGTAGTATTAGCGGGAGTTACACCGGGGAGCTGTTTTTT	CASSISGSYTGELFF
TRBD1	TRBV7-9	TRBJ1-1	NA	TGTGCCAGCAGCCGGGACAGTTTGAACACTGAAGCTTTCTTT	CASSRDSLNTEAFF
NA	TRBV18	TRBJ1-2	NA	TGTGCCAGCTCAAGGACAGAAACTAACTATGGCTACACCTTC	CASSRTETNYGYTF
NA	TRBV20-1	TRBJ1-5	NA	TGCAGTGCTAGTCGCGGACAAAGCAATCAGCCCCAGCATTTT	CSASRGQSNQPQHF
NA	TRBV20-1	TRBJ1-5	once	TGCAGTGCTAGTCGGACAGTGGGAACTGATCAGCCCCAGCATTTT	CSASRTVGTDQPQHF
TRBD1	TRBV2	TRBJ1-1	NA	TGTGCCAGCAAATTCCCGGGACAGGGGAACACTGAAGCTTTCTTT	CASKFPGQGNTEAFF
NA	TRBV19	TRBJ1-6	NA	TGTGCCAGTAGTATAGCTGGGGCGCGATCACCCCTCCACTTT	CASSIAGARSPLHF
NA	TRBV18	TRBJ2-5	NA	TGTGCCAGCTCACCAAGGGCGCGGGATGGCGTAGAGACCCAGTACTTC	CASSPRARDGVETQYF
TRBD2	TRBV13	TRBJ2-3	NA	TGTGCCAGCACTATAGCGGGAGCGGGCACAGATACGCAGTATTTT	CASTIAGAGTDTQYF
NA	TRBV7-8	TRBJ2-1	NA	TGTGCCAGCAGCCAGAGGGAGCCCTCCTACAATGAGCAGTTCTTC	CASSQREPSYNEQFF